Listed below are T cell receptor beta chains from one sample, sequenced in a study of read filtering for tumor transcriptome and immune sequencing. Via MiXCR, TCRdb re-called the reads, giving one row per CDR3 protein. The sample has 50,000 or so distinct CDR3 sequences, roughly 20% seen once. The sequenced sample was a population of CD138-negative cells sorted from bone marrow. Receptors originate from a donor older than 35 with multiple myeloma. Each CDR3 is given with its conserved first and last residue. A D gene is named only where the DNA matches it firmly. Each size is how often the clone was seen (once, few, many) or a class if it is expanded.

D gene: TRBD2; clone size: many; V gene: TRBV2; J gene: TRBJ2-1; CDR3 DNA: TGTGCCAGCAACCGCGGGAGGGCCCCGGGGGACAATGAGCAGTTCTTC; CDR3 protein: CASNRGRAPGDNEQFF
D gene: TRBD1; clone size: few; V gene: TRBV20-1; J gene: TRBJ1-5; CDR3 DNA: TGCAGTGCAAGCCGAGGGACAGAGTATAGCAATCAGCCCCAGCATTTT; CDR3 protein: CSASRGTEYSNQPQHF
D gene: .; clone size: many; V gene: TRBV5-1; J gene: TRBJ1-1; CDR3 DNA: TGCGCCAGCAGCTTGGGGGGGACCCGGTGGATGAACACTGAAGCTTTCTTT; CDR3 protein: CASSLGGTRWMNTEAFF
D gene: TRBD1; clone size: many; V gene: TRBV2; J gene: TRBJ2-1; CDR3 DNA: TGTGCCAGTGGGGACAGGGGGCTAAGTGAGCAGTTCTTC; CDR3 protein: CASGDRGLSEQFF
D gene: TRBD1; clone size: many; V gene: TRBV5-1; J gene: TRBJ2-7; CDR3 DNA: TGCGCCAGCAGCCCGGGACAGATCTACGAGCAGTACTTC; CDR3 protein: CASSPGQIYEQYF
D gene: TRBD2; clone size: many; V gene: TRBV14; J gene: TRBJ2-1; CDR3 DNA: TGTGCCAGCAGCTCGGGAAACTCCTTAGCGGGAGTTCGGTTCTTC; CDR3 protein: CASSSGNSLAGVRFF
D gene: .; clone size: few; V gene: TRBV12-3/TRBV12-4; J gene: TRBJ1-4; CDR3 DNA: TGTGCCAGCAGCCTGGGACTTAACCATAATGAAAAACTGTTTTTT; CDR3 protein: CASSLGLNHNEKLFF
D gene: .; clone size: few; V gene: TRBV5-1; J gene: TRBJ1-1; CDR3 DNA: TGCGCCAGCAACTTTGAGGTCAGTGGTTCAACTGAAGCTTTCTTT; CDR3 protein: CASNFEVSGSTEAFF
D gene: .; clone size: few; V gene: TRBV5-8; J gene: TRBJ2-1; CDR3 DNA: TGTGCCAGCAGCTTTTCCTGGGGTGGGGAAGACAATGAGCAGTTCTTC; CDR3 protein: CASSFSWGGEDNEQFF
D gene: .; clone size: many; V gene: TRBV29-1; J gene: TRBJ2-2; CDR3 DNA: TGCAGCGTCACCCAGGGCGGCACCGGGGAGCTGTTTTTT; CDR3 protein: CSVTQGGTGELFF
D gene: .; clone size: many; V gene: TRBV24-1; J gene: TRBJ2-5; CDR3 DNA: TGTGCCACCAGTCAGCCCGGGAGAGAGACCCAGTACTTC; CDR3 protein: CATSQPGRETQYF